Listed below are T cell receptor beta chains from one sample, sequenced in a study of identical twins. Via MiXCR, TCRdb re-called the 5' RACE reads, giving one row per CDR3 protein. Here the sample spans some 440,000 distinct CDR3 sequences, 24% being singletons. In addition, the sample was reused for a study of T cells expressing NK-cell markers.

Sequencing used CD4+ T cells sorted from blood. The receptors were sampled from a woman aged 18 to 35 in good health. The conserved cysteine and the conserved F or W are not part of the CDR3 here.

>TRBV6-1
ASTKEYGYT
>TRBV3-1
ASSQEGRDQY
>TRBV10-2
ASRTSGRTSNTGELF
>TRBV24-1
ATSGTSGGRQF
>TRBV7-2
ASSIQSPGANVLT
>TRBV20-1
SAMRGQGAYGYT
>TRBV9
ASSVEGDVGELF
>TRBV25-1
ASSVTGGIRTNEKLF
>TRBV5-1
ASSTRLVGEQF
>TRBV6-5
ASIRGLGYYNEQF
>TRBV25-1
ASSSPPGEADYEQY
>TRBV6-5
ASSSFRDGYT